This passage covers 4 T cell receptor beta chains from one sample sequenced in a study of vaccination and CD4 T cells after COVID-19 (dated by TCRdb to between 2021 and 2022). The sample's time point label, in plain terms: late sampling 161 to 241 days after vaccination in three convalescent patients. The treatment or condition label of this sample denotes: roughly ten-day PBMC culture with coronavirus spike peptide pools or control peptides (ViraFEST assay). No antigen has been identified for these receptors. Library prep was done by PCR. Sequencing was carried out with an Illumina iSeq 100. TCR sequencing of DNA from cultured CD4+ T cells used the Oncomine TCR Beta short-read assay at the Johns Hopkins FTIC core. TCRdb applied fastp at Q25 and MiXCR to the public reads, then kept only in-frame beta chains. When rows share a CDR3 protein, they turn into one entry using the most common DNA and genes. Here the sample has about 16,000 distinct CDR3 sequences; roughly 57% occur a single time. The ten largest clones represent 16% of the sample.

The sample consisted of CD4+ T cells from blood, cultured in vitro, taken about 7 months after SARS-CoV-2 vaccination. The receptor set was obtained from a human donor who had recovered from COVID-19.

This sequence joins TRBV20-1 and TRBJ1-1, with 7 bases identical to TRBD1. Germline V gene lookup returns CDR1 DFQATT and CDR2 SNEGSKA (reference sequence). Trimming at V came to 6 bases and at J to 1 base, leaving 8 bases not matched to a gene. The CDR3 totals 14 residues. CDR3 protein: CSAPRQGGNTEAFF. For the CDR3, the DNA is TGCAGTGCCCCGAGACAGGGAGGGAACACTGAAGCTTTCTTT.

This clonotype has only a few counts. This chain joins TRBV6-5 and TRBJ1-6; D ambiguous. V lost 0 bases to trimming and J lost 7 bases, with 4 bases between them. Germline CDR1 reads MNHEY; CDR2 reads SVGAGI. The CDR3 is 13 residues long. The CDR3 nucleotides are TGTGCCAGCAGTTACTCTGCCAATTCACCCCTCCACTTT. This sequence encodes CASSYSANSPLHF.

This clonotype was seen more than once but under ten times. The chain recombines TRBV7-2 with TRBJ2-7, with 8 bases fitting TRBD1. V gave up 0 bases and J gave up 3 bases; unmatched junction bases: 4. The CDR3 has 15 amino acids. The germline CDR1 and CDR2 sequences are SGHTA and FQGNSA. The DNA of the CDR3 is TGTGCCAGCAGCTTAGCAGGACAGGGTGGCTACGAGCAGTACTTC. As protein: CASSLAGQGGYEQYF. Complete variable domain (other parts from reference TRBV7-2 and TRBJ2-7): GAGVSQSPSNKVTEKGKDVELRCDPISGHTALYWYRQSLGQGLEFLIYFQGNSAPDKSGLPSDRFSAERTGGSVSTLTIQRTQQEDSAVYLCASSLAGQGGYEQYFGPGTRLTVT.

This clonotype is categorized as medium-sized. The chain recombines TRBV6-1 with TRBJ1-5; D possibly corresponds to TRBD1 (5 bases). This CDR3 comprises 14 residues. V was pared by 8 bases and J by 0 bases, with 11 bases between. Looked up from germline, CDR1 is MNHNS and CDR2 is SASEGT. The CDR3 sequence: CASHQGYSNQPQHF. In nucleotides, the CDR3 is TGTGCCAGCCATCAGGGTTATAGCAATCAGCCCCAGCATTTT.